This record concerns one T cell receptor (beta chain) sequence. Its antigen is not identified. Trimming removed 0 bases at V and 11 bases at J, with 11 bases between. The germline V gene encodes CDR1 LGHNA and CDR2 YNFKEQ. This CDR3 comprises 13 residues. This entry belongs to a study of T-cell memory formation after mild COVID-19. Each CDR3 protein is one row after TCRdb ran MiXCR on the 5' RACE reads. The sample includes about 430,000 distinct CDR3 sequences, around 24% seen only once; the top ten take around 8.7%. Overall study results and limits: Among contracting clones, CD4+ were mainly CM/EM and CD8+ enriched in EMRA. Day 15 to 85 contractors were CD4/CD8 balanced; later expanders leaned CD4+.

The sample consisted of PBMCs or a T cell subset sorted from them (not recorded which). The sequence was collected from an adult woman who had mild COVID-19 (a few samples of this study predate the infection). Cell type and time point are not known. This sequence joins TRBV4-2 and TRBJ1-3; D is uncertain. For the CDR3, the DNA is TGTGCCAGCAGCCAAGATCGTGGCATTCCCATATATTTT. It specifies CASSQDRGIPIYF.